This TCR beta chain came from a study of blood T cells in healthy people across ages. Overall study results and limits: A greater number of naive CD4+ cells and higher diversity distinguished long-lived donors from aged donors. The percentage of naive T cells correlated strongly with TCR beta diversity. PBMCs that were unsorted prevented a conclusive naive versus antigen-experienced comparison.

Germline V gene lookup returns CDR1 MDHEN and CDR2 SYDVKM. CDR3 length equals 15 residues. V gave up 3 bases and J gave up 0 bases, with 11 bases separating them. The authors ran a second PCR of roughly 6 to 12 cycles using a sample-barcoded 5' primer and a J-beta primer mix. Every cDNA molecule carried a tag from a template-switch adaptor bearing 12 random nucleotides. TCRdb recomputed calls from the 5' RACE reads with MiXCR, one row per CDR3 protein. The repertoire holds hundreds of thousands of distinct CDR3 sequences, with around 27% as singletons. This clonotype has ten or more counts. The antigen remains unidentified.

What was sequenced was blood. This chain connects TRBV28 to TRBJ1-2; maybe TRBD1 (5 bases). The source is a woman aged 70 to 79 in good health. CDR3 in amino acids: CASSLRGRSNYGYTF. Written as DNA, the CDR3 is TGTGCCAGCAGTTTGAGGGGACGATCTAACTATGGCTACACCTTC.